This section outlines one T cell receptor (beta chain) sequence together with its context. As handled by the study authors: Nucleated cell number was recorded as an estimate derived from reference gene primer amplification. This table comes from immunoSEQ multiplex PCR, and its TCRdb copy is limited to in-frame clones, with some not included. V and J calls and clone size are given by that table; D and trimming were obtained from the DNA. Of 200,000 to 300,000 clones in the sample, about 87% were seen once. The source of the sample is a study of blood T cell repertoires in COVID-19. Across the whole study: Spain, Italy and the United States supplied samples that represented acute and convalescent COVID-19. T cells, B-cell-depleted T cells, or PBMCs provided the cDNA or gDNA that served as material.

V gave up 4 bases and J gave up 9 bases, with 10 bases separating them. The length of the CDR3 is 12 residues. This TCR was recovered from a woman in her thirties or forties with acute or convalescent COVID-19. Sequencing was performed on peripheral blood. V is TRBV12-3 or TRBV12-4 and J is TRBJ2-1; tentative D call: TRBD1 (5 bases). Here the CDR3 DNA reads TGTGCCAGCAGTTACGGACAAAGTGAGCAGTTCTTC. Amino acid sequence: CASSYGQSEQFF.